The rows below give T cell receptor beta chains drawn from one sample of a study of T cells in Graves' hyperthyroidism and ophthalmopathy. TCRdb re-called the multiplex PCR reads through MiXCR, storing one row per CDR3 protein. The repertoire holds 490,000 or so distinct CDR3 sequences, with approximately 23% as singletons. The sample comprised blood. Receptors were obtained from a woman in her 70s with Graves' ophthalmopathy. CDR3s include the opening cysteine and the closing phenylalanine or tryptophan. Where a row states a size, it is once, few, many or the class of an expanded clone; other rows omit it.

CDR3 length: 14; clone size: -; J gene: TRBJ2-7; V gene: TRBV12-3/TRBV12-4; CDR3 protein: CASRIDRPSYEQYF
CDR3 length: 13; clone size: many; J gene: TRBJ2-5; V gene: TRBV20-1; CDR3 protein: CSAKGRGGETQYF
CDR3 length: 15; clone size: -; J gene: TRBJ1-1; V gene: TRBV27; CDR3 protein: CASSPYEPRNTEAFF
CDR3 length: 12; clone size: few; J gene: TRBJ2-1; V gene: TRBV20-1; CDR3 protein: CSEASGNNEQFF
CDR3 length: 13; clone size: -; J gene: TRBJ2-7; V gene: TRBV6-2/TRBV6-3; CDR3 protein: CASNNPGSYEQYF
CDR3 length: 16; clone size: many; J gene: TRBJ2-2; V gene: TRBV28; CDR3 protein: CASSLSPGGFTGELFF
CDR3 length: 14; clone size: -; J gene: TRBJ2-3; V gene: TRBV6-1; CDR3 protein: CASSAGLAADTQYF
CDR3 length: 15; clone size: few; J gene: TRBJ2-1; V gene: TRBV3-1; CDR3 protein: CASSQVGGPHNEQFF
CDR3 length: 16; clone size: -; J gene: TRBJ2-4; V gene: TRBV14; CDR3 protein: CASSQGSLGSKNIQYF
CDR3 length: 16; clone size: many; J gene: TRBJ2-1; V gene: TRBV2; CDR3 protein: CASSEENSGRAHEQFF
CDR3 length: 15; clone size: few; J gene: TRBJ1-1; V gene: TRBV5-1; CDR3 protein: CASSLARGPYTEAFF
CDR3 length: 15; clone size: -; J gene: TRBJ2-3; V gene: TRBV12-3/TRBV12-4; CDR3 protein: CASSQELAGLDTQYF
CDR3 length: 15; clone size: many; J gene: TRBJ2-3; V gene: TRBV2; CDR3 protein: CASSRQGIVTDTQYF
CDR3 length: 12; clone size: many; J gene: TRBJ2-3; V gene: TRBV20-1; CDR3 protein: CSAASGTDTQYF
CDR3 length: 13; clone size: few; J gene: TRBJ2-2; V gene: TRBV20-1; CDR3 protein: CSATTGPGEKVFF
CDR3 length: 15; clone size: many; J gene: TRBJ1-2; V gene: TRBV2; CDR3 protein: CASRKRGDRVVSYTF
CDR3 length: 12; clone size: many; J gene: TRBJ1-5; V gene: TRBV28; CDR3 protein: CASSFGVQPQHF
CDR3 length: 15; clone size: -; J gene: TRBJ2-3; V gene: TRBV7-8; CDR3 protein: CASSSSAGGQDTQYF
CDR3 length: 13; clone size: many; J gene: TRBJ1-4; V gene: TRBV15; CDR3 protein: CATSRGFNEKLFF
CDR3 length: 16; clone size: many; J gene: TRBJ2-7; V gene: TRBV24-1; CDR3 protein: CATSDSGTGGAYEQYF
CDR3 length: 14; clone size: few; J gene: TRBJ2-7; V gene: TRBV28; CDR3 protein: CASSYRGLSYEQYF
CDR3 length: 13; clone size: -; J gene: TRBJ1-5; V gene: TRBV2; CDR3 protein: CASGMDTNQPQHF
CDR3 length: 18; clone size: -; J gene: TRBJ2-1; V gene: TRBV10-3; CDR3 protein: CATLARTSGDNPNNEQFF
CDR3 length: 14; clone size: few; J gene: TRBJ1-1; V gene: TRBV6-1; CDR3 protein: CASSEGPRNTEAFF
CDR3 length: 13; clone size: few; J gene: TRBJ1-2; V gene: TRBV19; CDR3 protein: CASGLRENYGYTF
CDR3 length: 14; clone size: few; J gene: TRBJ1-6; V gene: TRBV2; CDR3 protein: CASSDPGIRSPLHF
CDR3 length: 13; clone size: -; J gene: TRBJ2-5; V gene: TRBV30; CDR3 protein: CAWTSGRGKTQYF
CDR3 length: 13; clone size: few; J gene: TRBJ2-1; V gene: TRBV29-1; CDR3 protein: CSVTTPPYNEQFF
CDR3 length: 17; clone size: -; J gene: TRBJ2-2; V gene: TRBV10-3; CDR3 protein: CAIRGLAGALNTGELFF
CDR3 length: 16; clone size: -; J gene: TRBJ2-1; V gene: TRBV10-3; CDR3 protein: CAISVGLAGGRDEQFF
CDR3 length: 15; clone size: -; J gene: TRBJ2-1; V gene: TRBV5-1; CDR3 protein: CASTVSGSSYNEQFF
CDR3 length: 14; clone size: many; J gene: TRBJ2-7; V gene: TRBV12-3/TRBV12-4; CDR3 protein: CASRNSGGLYEQYF
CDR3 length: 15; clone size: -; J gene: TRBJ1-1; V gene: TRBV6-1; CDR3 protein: CASSEVLRVNTEAFF
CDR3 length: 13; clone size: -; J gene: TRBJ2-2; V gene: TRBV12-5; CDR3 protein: CASGTGSPGELFF
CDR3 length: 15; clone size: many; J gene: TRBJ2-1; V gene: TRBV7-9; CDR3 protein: CASSLASGRSNEQFF
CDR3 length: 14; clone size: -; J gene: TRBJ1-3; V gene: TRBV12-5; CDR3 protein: CASGQGSDGNTIYF
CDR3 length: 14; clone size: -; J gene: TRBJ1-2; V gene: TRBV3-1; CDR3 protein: CASSQTGTGVGYTF
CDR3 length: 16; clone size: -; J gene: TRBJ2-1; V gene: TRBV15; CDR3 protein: CATSGRAGSWDNEQFF
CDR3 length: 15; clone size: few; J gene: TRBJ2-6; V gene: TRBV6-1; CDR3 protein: CAGRLGVTGANVLTF
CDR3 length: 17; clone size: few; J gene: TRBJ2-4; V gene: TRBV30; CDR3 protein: CAWSRGKLAGAKNIQYF